One and the same sample provided the 25 T cell receptor beta chains below, sequenced in a study of T cells in Graves' hyperthyroidism and ophthalmopathy. The source material, RNA transcripts, was used to amplify TCR beta CDR3 regions. A first-round RT-PCR of the TCR CDR3 used the HTBI primer set. A single record per CDR3 protein comes from TCRdb applying MiXCR to the multiplex PCR reads. Of 530,000 or so distinct CDR3 sequences in the sample, around 24% were seen once. Specimen: blood. Receptor source: a woman between 25 and 40 years old with Graves' ophthalmopathy.

This clonotype was detected many times. The rearrangement links TRBV12-3 or TRBV12-4 to TRBJ1-2, with 7 bases that match TRBD1. Trimming removed 6 bases from V and 14 bases from J; junction bases left unmatched: 24. The CDR3 is made up of 16 amino acids. The CDR3: CASRVPRDSSPGGETF. The CDR3 nucleotides read TGTGCCAGCAGAGTACCCCGGGACAGCTCCCCCGGTGGTGAGACCTTC.

The table lists this clonotype with many counts. The chain is built from TRBV20-1 and TRBJ1-1; D remains ambiguous. The CDR3 is 12 amino acids. Germline CDR1 and CDR2: DFQATT and SNEGSKA (reference sequence). The CDR3, as DNA: TGCAGCACGGGGAGGCAGAACACTGAAGCTTTCTTT. Encoded protein: CSTGRQNTEAFF.

The chain uses TRBV6-5 and TRBJ1-2; a possible D gene is TRBD1 (5 bases). Trimming removed 0 bases at V and 8 bases at J, with 13 bases between. CDR3 length: 14 residues. The germline CDR1 and CDR2 sequences are MNHEY and SVGAGI. The CDR3 sequence: CASSYSGRGTGYTF. The CDR3 region has the DNA TGTGCCAGCAGTTACTCGGGTCGCGGGACCGGCTACACCTTC.

This clonotype has at least ten counts. The rearrangement links TRBV30 to TRBJ1-1; D is possibly TRBD1 (6 bases). The CDR3 runs to 14 residues. Germline CDR1 GTSNPN, CDR2 SVGIG (reference sequence). V lost 2 bases to trimming and J lost 4 bases, with 14 bases between them. CDR3 region: CAWSRMGAGTEAFF. The CDR3 bases are TGTGCCTGGAGTCGGATGGGGGCGGGCACTGAAGCTTTCTTT.

This clonotype was counted at least ten times. The V call is TRBV7-9, the J call TRBJ1-1, with D unclear. The CDR3 contains 15 residues. Trimming removed 2 bases from V and 5 bases from J, with 15 bases in between. Germline V gene data show CDR1 as SEHNR and CDR2 as FQNEAQ (reference sequence). The CDR3 reads CASSLSNSMRTEAFF. The CDR3 region has the DNA TGTGCCAGCAGCTTAAGTAACAGTATGAGGACTGAAGCTTTCTTT.

This sequence joins TRBV12-3 or TRBV12-4 and TRBJ1-5; D is undetermined. The CDR3 totals 13 residues. V was pared by 2 bases and J by 6 bases, with 8 bases between. CDR3 in DNA: TGTGCCAGCAGTTTACTTGAGGGTCAGCCCCAGCATTTT. As protein: CASSLLEGQPQHF.

The chain joins TRBV5-1 to TRBJ2-5; TRBD1 aligns across 8 bases. V lost 0 bases to trimming and J lost 5 bases; unmatched junction nucleotides: 6. The V gene's germline CDR1 is SGHRS and CDR2 YFSETQ. The CDR3 is made up of 15 amino acids. CDR3 in DNA: TGCGCCAGCAGCTTGGACAGGGGGGTTGGGGAGACCCAGTACTTC. This encodes CASSLDRGVGETQYF.

This clonotype has ten or more counts. This CDR3 reads CASSLVLGQYQETQYF. In DNA, the CDR3 is TGTGCCAGCAGTTTAGTCCTTGGGCAGTACCAAGAGACCCAGTACTTC. The chain joins TRBV12-3 or TRBV12-4 to TRBJ2-5; D gene unclear. The CDR3 is 16 residues long. Trimming took off 1 base at V and 0 bases at J, with 12 bases between the two ends.

This clonotype was detected many times. This chain links TRBV6-1 with TRBJ1-5; D gene ambiguous. Trimming cost V 3 bases and J 0 bases, with 12 bases left between them. Germline CDR1 and CDR2: MNHNS and SASEGT. The length of the CDR3 is 16 residues. The CDR3 loop is CASSDGRIYSNQPQHF. CDR3 nucleotide sequence: TGTGCCAGCAGTGACGGCAGAATTTATAGCAATCAGCCCCAGCATTTT.

This clonotype was recorded many times. CDR3 amino acids: CASSGHQETQYF. Here the CDR3 DNA reads TGTGCCAGTAGCGGACACCAAGAGACCCAGTACTTC. The V call is TRBV19, the J call TRBJ2-5; D is undetermined. Trimming removed 6 bases at V and 0 bases at J, with 5 bases between. The CDR3 sequence is 12 residues long. Germline loops: CDR1 LNHDA, CDR2 SQIVND (reference sequence).

Ten or more counts support this clonotype. The chain links TRBV28 to TRBJ2-7, with 8 bases matching TRBD2. From germline, CDR1 is MDHEN and CDR2 SYDVKM. Unmatched junction bases numbered 11, after V lost 3 bases and J lost 10 bases. CDR3 size: 14 residues. CDR3 sequence (DNA): TGTGCCAGCAGTTTCCCGGGGGGGCTTAGGAACCAGTACTTC. This sequence encodes CASSFPGGLRNQYF.

The chain links TRBV6-2 or TRBV6-3 to TRBJ2-7; 7 nucleotides agree with TRBD1. Unmatched junction bases numbered 18, after V lost 0 bases and J lost 7 bases. Germline V gene data show CDR1 as MNHEY and CDR2 as SVGEGT. The CDR3 runs to 18 residues. The CDR3 sequence: CASSYSNTGDGSPREQYF. The CDR3 nucleotides read TGTGCCAGCAGTTACTCGAATACAGGGGACGGATCCCCTCGAGAGCAGTACTTC.

This clonotype was detected only a few times. The genes are TRBV28 and TRBJ2-7; D is undetermined. Germline-derived CDR1 and CDR2 are MDHEN and SYDVKM. V gave up 10 bases and J gave up 2 bases, with 18 bases separating them. The CDR3 has 14 amino acids. The CDR3 DNA follows: TGTGCCACCGTGGGGTCCTCGACCCCCTACGAGCAGTACTTC. Translation: CATVGSSTPYEQYF.

This clonotype appeared a few times. Possible read error: a much larger clone is one base away. V gene TRBV3-1 combines with J gene TRBJ1-5; a possible D gene is TRBD1 (5 bases). CDR1 LGHDT and CDR2 YNNKEL come from the germline V gene (reference sequence). CDR3 length equals 17 residues. The CDR3 nucleotides read TGTGCCAGCAGCCTATGCCGGACACCTTATAGCAATCGGCCCCAGCATTTT. This sequence encodes CASSLCRTPYSNRPQHF. Filled out from reference TRBV3-1 and TRBJ1-5, the complete variable domain reads DTAVSQTPKYLVTQMGNDKSIKCEQNLGHDTMYWYKQDSKKFLKIMFSYNNKELIINETVPNRFSPKSPDKAHLNLHINSLELGDSAVYFCASSLCRTPYSNRPQHFGDGTRLSIL.

This clonotype was recorded many times. This chain joins TRBV20-1 and TRBJ2-7; D not resolved. CDR1 and CDR2 (germline): DFQATT, SNEGSKA (reference sequence). This CDR3 has 13 amino acids. V was clipped by 0 bases and J by 2 bases, with 8 bases between them. The CDR3 reads CSARETAAYEQYF. DNA of the CDR3: TGCAGTGCTAGAGAAACGGCCGCCTACGAGCAGTACTTC.

Only a few counts were recorded for this clonotype. The chain has TRBV19 and TRBJ1-1; tentatively, D is TRBD1 (6 bases). This CDR3 spans 14 amino acids. V was cut by 1 base and J by 4 bases, with 10 bases left in between. Looked up from germline, CDR1 is LNHDA and CDR2 is SQIVND (reference sequence). CDR3: CASSIGEGGTEAFF. The CDR3 nucleotides read TGTGCCAGTAGTATAGGTGAAGGGGGCACTGAAGCTTTCTTT.

The chain combines TRBV19 with TRBJ2-2; TRBD1 agrees at 8 bases. CDR1 and CDR2 from the germline V gene are LNHDA and SQIVND (reference sequence). CDR3 length: 16 residues. Unmatched junction bases numbered 11, after V lost 5 bases and J lost 6 bases. The CDR3 here is CASSWNGQGRAGELFF. Written as DNA, the CDR3 is TGTGCCAGTAGTTGGAACGGACAGGGACGGGCCGGGGAGCTGTTTTTT.

In nucleotides, the CDR3 is TGTGCCAGCAGTACCCCGAACACCGGGGAGCTGTTTTTT. It codes for CASSTPNTGELFF. This chain links TRBV27 with TRBJ2-2, with D uncertain. Trimming pared 5 bases from V and 0 bases from J, leaving 4 bases between. The CDR3 is 13 amino acids. The germline V gene encodes CDR1 MNHEY and CDR2 SMNVEV (reference sequence).

The chain has TRBV27 and TRBJ1-1; tentative D call: TRBD1 (5 bases). Trimming took 4 bases from V and 4 from J, leaving 13 bases between them. Germline V gives CDR1 MNHEY, CDR2 SMNVEV (reference sequence). This CDR3 spans 14 amino acids. CDR3 nucleotides: TGTGCCAGCAGTTGGGGGGTGTTGGGCACTGAAGCTTTCTTT. It encodes CASSWGVLGTEAFF.

V is TRBV20-1 and J is TRBJ2-7, with 9 bases lining up with TRBD2. The CDR3 covers 15 residues. CDR1 is DFQATT and CDR2 is SNEGSKA in the germline V gene (reference sequence). Germline trimming cut 4 bases from V and 3 bases from J; bases unmatched to any gene: 10. CDR3 sequence reads: CSAKLPLAGYYEQYF. The CDR3, as DNA: TGCAGTGCTAAGCTGCCCCTAGCGGGGTACTACGAGCAGTACTTC.

Ten or more counts support this clonotype. The rearrangement uses TRBV15 and TRBJ2-2; 9 positions match TRBD2. Germline trimming cut 5 bases from V and 7 bases from J; bases unmatched to any gene: 17. Germline CDR1 and CDR2: LNHNV and YYDKDF (reference sequence). CDR3 size: 18 residues. The CDR3 region is CATSQYGLAGGRVGELFF. CDR3 bases: TGTGCCACCAGCCAATACGGGCTGGCGGGGGGGCGTGTCGGGGAGCTGTTTTTT. Full variable domain (remainder filled in from reference TRBV15 and TRBJ2-2): DAMVIQNPRYQVTQFGKPVTLSCSQTLNHNVMYWYQQKSSQAPKLLFHYYDKDFNNEADTPDNFQSRRPNTSFCFLDIRSPGLGDTAMYLCATSQYGLAGGRVGELFFGEGSRLTVL.

This clonotype has a count of ten or more. The genes are TRBV4-3 and TRBJ2-7, with 7 bases aligning to TRBD1. Trimming cost V 0 bases and J 3 bases; bases outside gene matches: 5. Germline assignment: CDR1 LGHNA and CDR2 YSLEER. The CDR3 contains 15 residues. The CDR3 protein is CASSQEGGAGYEQYF. The CDR3 DNA reads as TGCGCCAGCAGCCAAGAAGGGGGCGCGGGCTACGAGCAGTACTTC.

This clonotype was seen repeatedly, ten times or more. The genes are TRBV2 and TRBJ2-7; 7 positions match TRBD1. V shed 5 bases and J 3 bases; nucleotides not matched to a gene: 10. Germline V gene data show CDR1 as SNHLY and CDR2 as FYNNEI. This CDR3 region has 15 residues. The CDR3 loop is CASSRNRGPSYEQYF. The CDR3 DNA sequence: TGTGCCAGCAGTCGAAACAGGGGCCCCAGCTACGAGCAGTACTTC.

This clonotype was seen a few times. The V call is TRBV29-1, the J call TRBJ2-7; D perhaps matches TRBD1 (5 bases). This CDR3 has 12 residues. Germline CDR1 reads SQVTM; CDR2 reads ANQGSEA. Trimming stripped 4 bases from V and 5 bases from J, with 12 bases between. DNA for the CDR3: TGCAGCGTTGTCTTGGACATAGACGAGCAGTACTTC. It is translated as CSVVLDIDEQYF.

This clonotype was found many times. The V and J genes are TRBV2 and TRBJ1-3, with 7 bases aligning to TRBD1. There are 15 residues in the CDR3. The germline CDR1 and CDR2 sequences are SNHLY and FYNNEI. Trimming took 6 bases from V and 2 from J; bases not matched to a gene: 7. The CDR3 bases are TGTGCCAGCAGAACGACAGGGTTCACTGGAAACACCATATATTTT. This encodes CASRTTGFTGNTIYF.